One and the same sample provided the 9 T cell receptor beta chains below, sequenced in a study of blood T cell repertoires in COVID-19. The assay was immunoSEQ multiplex PCR, and TCRdb's table has in-frame clones only and misses some. This sample has some 340,000 clones, with about 83% found just once. Sample: peripheral blood. Every receptor here comes from a man aged 30 to 39 with active or convalescent COVID-19.

The chain uses TRBV28 and TRBJ2-7; the D gene is possibly TRBD1 (7 bases). The germline gives CDR1 MDHEN, CDR2 SYDVKM. V lost 7 bases and J lost 4, with 17 bases in between. The CDR3 consists of 14 residues. The CDR3 coding sequence is TGTGCCAGCACCAAAGGGGGGACAGCGTACGAGCAGTACTTC. The encoded protein is CASTKGGTAYEQYF.

V is TRBV5-6 and J is TRBJ1-1; no clear D. Trimming removed 0 bases at V and 5 bases at J, with 8 bases between. CDR3 length equals 13 residues. Germline CDR1 and CDR2: SGHDT and YYEEEE. The CDR3 DNA is TGTGCCAGCAGCTTGGGGGAGATAACTGAAGCTTTCTTT. Residues: CASSLGEITEAFF.

V usage is TRBV15 and J usage is TRBJ1-2; 8 bases are a match to TRBD1. CDR3 size: 18 residues. Trimming cost V 0 bases and J 8 bases; bases outside gene matches: 17. The germline CDR1 and CDR2 sequences are LNHNV and YYDKDF (reference sequence). CDR3 nucleotide sequence: TGTGCCACCAGCAGAGATCGCCAGGGGGCAGTTATGAGGGAAGGCTACACCTTC. Its translation: CATSRDRQGAVMREGYTF. The whole variable domain, remainder taken from reference TRBV15 and TRBJ1-2, is DAMVIQNPRYQVTQFGKPVTLSCSQTLNHNVMYWYQQKSSQAPKLLFHYYDKDFNNEADTPDNFQSRRPNTSFCFLDIRSPGLGDTAMYLCATSRDRQGAVMREGYTFGSGTRLTVV.

This CDR3 reads CASSQNWGQSNQPQHF. In DNA, the CDR3 is TGCGCCAGCAGCCAGAACTGGGGGCAGTCTAATCAGCCCCAGCATTTT. J is TRBJ1-5 and V is TRBV4-3; D might be TRBD1 (6 bases). Germline CDR1 LGHNA, CDR2 YSLEER. The V gene lost 3 bases and the J gene lost 4 bases, with 16 bases spanning the gap. The CDR3 has 16 amino acids.

The rearrangement joins TRBV28 to TRBJ1-1; the D is unclear. This CDR3 is built from 12 residues. Germline V CDR1 and CDR2: MDHEN, SYDVKM. Trimming pared 3 bases from V and 1 base from J, leaving 3 bases between. Here the CDR3 DNA reads TGTGCCAGCAGTTTTAGGAACACTGAAGCTTTCTTT. Translated, it gives CASSFRNTEAFF. The whole variable domain, filled in from reference TRBV28 and TRBJ1-1, reads DVKVTQSSRYLVKRTGEKVFLECVQDMDHENMFWYRQDPGLGLRLIYFSYDVKMKEKGDIPEGYSVSREKKERFSLILESASTNQTSMYLCASSFRNTEAFFGQGTRLTVV.

This chain connects TRBV30 to TRBJ2-7; 9 bases align to TRBD2. The germline V gene has CDR1 GTSNPN and CDR2 SVGIG (reference sequence). J gave up 7 bases and V 2 bases, and 6 bases lay outside the gene matches. CDR3 size: 13 residues. The CDR3 loop reads CAWSWLAGREQYF. As DNA, the CDR3 is TGTGCCTGGAGTTGGCTAGCGGGACGGGAGCAGTACTTC.

This clone was recorded a few times. The V call is TRBV6-6, the J call TRBJ2-3; 12 bases are a match to TRBD2. There are 14 residues in the CDR3. Germline V gene lookup returns CDR1 MNHNY and CDR2 SVGAGI (reference sequence). Trimming at V came to 10 bases and at J to 1 base, leaving 3 bases not matched to a gene. CDR3 DNA: TGTGCCACCCGACTAGCGGGGGGCACAGATACGCAGTATTTT. Its translation is CATRLAGGTDTQYF.

The chain carries TRBV7-9 and TRBJ2-1; 7 bases are shared with TRBD2. The J segment lost 8 bases and the V segment lost 6 bases, leaving 4 bases of the junction unmatched. Germline CDR1 reads SEHNR; CDR2 reads FQNEAQ (reference sequence). This CDR3 region has 12 residues. As DNA, the CDR3 is TGTGCCAGCAGGCGGGGGAGAGATGAGCAGTTCTTC. Translation: CASRRGRDEQFF.

This clone came up once. The J gene is TRBJ2-7, the V gene TRBV6-6; the D call may be TRBD1 or TRBD2 (6 bases each). V dropped 5 bases and J dropped 4 bases, with 24 bases sitting between them. CDR3 length: 17 residues. CDR1 is MNHNY, CDR2 SVGAGI, per germline (reference sequence). The CDR3 nucleotides read TGTGCCAGCAGTCAGGGGCTTCGGGGGAGAGCCTCATACGAGCAGTACTTC. The encoded protein is CASSQGLRGRASYEQYF.